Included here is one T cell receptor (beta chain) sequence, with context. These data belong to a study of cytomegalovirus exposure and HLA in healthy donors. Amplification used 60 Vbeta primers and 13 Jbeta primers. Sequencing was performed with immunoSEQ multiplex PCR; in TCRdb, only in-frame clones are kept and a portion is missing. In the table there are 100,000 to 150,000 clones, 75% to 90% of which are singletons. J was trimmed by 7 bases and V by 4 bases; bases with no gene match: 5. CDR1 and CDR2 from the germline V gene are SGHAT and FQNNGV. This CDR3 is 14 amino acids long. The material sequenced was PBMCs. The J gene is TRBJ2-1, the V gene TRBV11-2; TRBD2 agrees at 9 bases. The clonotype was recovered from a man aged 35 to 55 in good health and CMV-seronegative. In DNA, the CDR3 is TGTGCCAGCAGCTCGACTAGCGGAGGAAATGAGCAGTTCTTC. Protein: CASSSTSGGNEQFF.